These 29 T cell receptor beta chains originate from one sample sequenced in a study of T cells in Graves' hyperthyroidism and ophthalmopathy. TCR beta CDR3 regions were amplified from RNA transcripts. HTBI primers were the set used in a first-round RT-PCR of the TCR CDR3. TCRdb reprocessed the multiplex PCR reads via MiXCR and lists one record per CDR3 protein. This table has hundreds of thousands of distinct CDR3 sequences, roughly 14% appearing once. The sequenced sample consisted of blood. All receptors come from a woman in her forties or fifties with Graves' ophthalmopathy.

The rearrangement links TRBV18 to TRBJ2-7, with D possibly being TRBD1 (6 bases). The CDR3 has 14 amino acids. V lost 2 bases, J lost 2 bases, and 10 bases lay in between. The germline V gene encodes CDR1 KGHSH and CDR2 LQKENI. The CDR3 sequence: CASSPIRGAYEQYF. In nucleotides, the CDR3 is TGTGCCAGCTCACCAATCAGGGGAGCCTACGAGCAGTACTTC.

The sample holds a few counts of this clonotype. The chain uses TRBV27 and TRBJ2-7; a weak D match, TRBD2 (6 bases). V shed 4 bases and J shed 0 bases, with 16 bases lying between them. The CDR3 is 16 residues long. Germline CDR1 and CDR2: MNHEY and SMNVEV (reference sequence). This chain's CDR3 is CASSSQVGGTSYEQYF. DNA for the CDR3: TGTGCCAGCAGTTCTCAGGTGGGGGGTACCTCCTACGAGCAGTACTTC.

This clonotype has ten or more counts. This sequence joins TRBV4-2 and TRBJ2-7; D is perhaps TRBD1 (5 bases). The CDR3 is 16 amino acids. V shed 2 bases and J shed 3 bases, with 17 bases lying between them. Germline-derived CDR1 and CDR2 are LGHNA and YNFKEQ. Here the CDR3 DNA reads TGTGCCAGCAGCCAACCAAGGGGCTATGGTGACTACGAGCAGTACTTC. Encoded protein: CASSQPRGYGDYEQYF.

This clonotype was observed a few times. V is TRBV4-2 and J is TRBJ1-1, with a weak D call TRBD1 (5 bases). The CDR3 covers 16 residues. Per germline, CDR1 LGHNA and CDR2 YNFKEQ. The V and J ends lost 4 bases and 1 base respectively, with 16 bases between them. CDR3 sequence (DNA): TGTGCCAGCAGCCCGGGCCCAGGGATGGAGAACACTGAAGCTTTCTTT. Its protein product is CASSPGPGMENTEAFF.

Comment on this clonotype: This may be a read error, as it is one base from a much larger clone. The chain links TRBV9 to TRBJ1-2; D might be TRBD1 (5 bases). Deletions cut 3 bases from V and 7 bases from J, with 19 bases between. CDR3 length equals 15 residues. Germline V CDR1 and CDR2: SGDLS, YYNGEE. The CDR3 DNA sequence: TGTGCCAGCAGCGGGAAGGGGAGTTTGTTGTCTGGCTACACCTTC. Translating it yields CASSGKGSLLSGYTF.

V usage is TRBV9 and J usage is TRBJ2-2; weak D call: TRBD2 (6 bases). The CDR3 has 15 amino acids. The V gene's germline CDR1 is SGDLS and CDR2 YYNGEE. V lost 3 bases and J 4 bases, leaving 13 bases between the germline ends. The CDR3 DNA is TGTGCCAGCAGCGCATACGCCGGGGGCACCGGGGAGCTGTTTTTT. It is translated as CASSAYAGGTGELFF.

This clonotype was observed many times. The CDR3 loop reads CSATSGRGFNEQFF. The CDR3 DNA is TGCAGTGCTACTAGCGGGAGGGGATTCAATGAGCAGTTCTTC. This chain joins TRBV20-1 and TRBJ2-1, with TRBD2 identical over 12 bases. CDR1 is DFQATT and CDR2 is SNEGSKA in the germline V gene (reference sequence). The CDR3 loop spans 14 amino acids. V dropped 4 bases and J dropped 6; count of bases not matched to a gene: 4.

This clonotype was seen ten or more times. The chain employs TRBV28 and TRBJ2-7; unclear D gene. The CDR3 totals 12 residues. Per germline, CDR1 MDHEN and CDR2 SYDVKM. V gave up 4 bases and J gave up 6 bases, with 10 bases separating them. The CDR3 is CASSSLLSEQYF. CDR3 bases: TGTGCCAGCAGTTCCCTCCTCAGCGAGCAGTACTTC.

The table lists this clonotype with many counts. V gene TRBV7-6 combines with J gene TRBJ2-1; D unclear. The CDR3 runs 16 residues. The germline CDR1 and CDR2 sequences are SGHVS and FNYEAQ. V was pared by 5 bases and J by 5 bases, with 19 bases between. The DNA of the CDR3 is TGTGCCAGCAGCCTTATGTCCCGGCGGAGCAACAATGAGCAGTTCTTC. Translation gives CASSLMSRRSNNEQFF.

This clonotype was observed at least ten times. V and J are TRBV4-1 and TRBJ1-2, with 7 bases fitting TRBD1. J was trimmed by 0 bases and V by 4 bases; bases with no gene match: 2. The CDR3 sequence is 14 residues long. CDR1 MGHRA and CDR2 YSYEKL come from the germline V gene. The CDR3 nucleotides read TGCGCCAGCAGCCGGACAGGAGCTAACTATGGCTACACCTTC. The encoded protein is CASSRTGANYGYTF.

The chain links TRBV12-5 to TRBJ2-3; TRBD2 aligns across 13 bases. V gave up 4 bases and J gave up 3 bases; unmatched junction bases: 4. The CDR3 is 16 residues long. Germline assignment: CDR1 LGHNT and CDR2 FRNRAP. CDR3 loop: CASGSRLAGGTDTQYF. As DNA, the CDR3 is TGTGCTAGTGGTTCCAGACTAGCGGGAGGTACAGATACGCAGTATTTT.

This rearrangement joins TRBV19 to TRBJ2-7; the D call may be TRBD1 or TRBD2 (5 bases each). The J call may be incorrect, as the DNA end agrees better with TRBJ2-1. The germline V gene has CDR1 LNHDA and CDR2 SQIVND (reference sequence). The CDR3 has 12 amino acids. For the CDR3, the DNA is TGTGCCAGTAGTTCCGGGGCCTACGAGCAGTTCTTC. This gives the protein CASSSGAYEQFF.

CDR3 sequence reads: CASSTGPRSYNEQFF. CDR3 DNA sequence: TGTGCCAGCAGTACCGGGCCCCGCTCCTACAATGAGCAGTTCTTC. V and J are TRBV27 and TRBJ2-1; D gene unclear. Trimming shortened V by 5 bases and J by 0 bases, and 11 bases separated the two germline ends. Germline lookup yields CDR1 MNHEY and CDR2 SMNVEV (reference sequence). CDR3 length: 15 amino acids.

This clonotype was seen repeatedly, ten times or more. This chain uses TRBV11-2 with TRBJ2-5, with 12 bases identical to TRBD1. CDR1 is SGHAT and CDR2 is FQNNGV in the germline V gene. CDR3 length: 15 residues. V dropped 5 bases and J dropped 4; count of bases not matched to a gene: 5. Here the CDR3 reads CASSPGQGARETQYF. The CDR3 DNA reads TGTGCCAGCAGCCCGGGACAGGGGGCGCGAGAGACCCAGTACTTC.

The V and J genes are TRBV5-5 and TRBJ2-2, with 7 bases lining up with TRBD1. Germline V gene sequence: CDR1 SGHKS, CDR2 YYEKEE (reference sequence). The CDR3 has 18 residues. V trimming: 0 bases; J trimming: 1 base; junction bases outside the gene matches: 9. The CDR3 is CASSLGAPGTVNTGELFF. DNA of the CDR3: TGTGCCAGCAGCTTGGGGGCACCCGGGACAGTGAACACCGGGGAGCTGTTTTTT. Supplemented by reference TRBV5-5 and TRBJ2-2, the full variable domain reads DAGVTQSPTHLIKTRGQQVTLRCSPISGHKSVSWYQQVLGQGPQFIFQYYEKEERGRGNFPDRFSARQFPNYSSELNVNALLLGDSALYLCASSLGAPGTVNTGELFFGEGSRLTVL.

There are many counts of this clonotype. V is TRBV15 and J is TRBJ2-3; D unclear. The V end was cut by 0 bases, the J end by 9 bases, with 13 bases between. The CDR3 consists of 14 residues. CDR1 is LNHNV, CDR2 YYDKDF, per germline (reference sequence). CDR3 DNA sequence: TGTGCCACCAGCAGAGATCCCACCGTTAGCACGCAGTATTTT. As protein: CATSRDPTVSTQYF.

Only a few counts were recorded for this clonotype. The chain combines TRBV5-1 with TRBJ1-4, with a tentative D call TRBD1 (6 bases). Trimming removed 0 bases from V and 5 bases from J, with 14 bases in between. CDR3 length: 16 amino acids. The germline CDR1 and CDR2 sequences are SGHRS and YFSETQ. The CDR3 is CASSLDGGRANEKLFF. CDR3 in DNA: TGCGCCAGCAGCTTGGATGGGGGCAGGGCGAATGAAAAACTGTTTTTT.

This clonotype was observed at least ten times. The CDR3 DNA reads TGTGCCTGGAGCACTAGAGGCAACACTGAAGCTTTCTTT. It codes for CAWSTRGNTEAFF. The chain carries TRBV30 and TRBJ1-1; D gene unclear. The CDR3 is 13 residues long. Deletions cut 3 bases from V and 2 bases from J, with 10 bases between. Germline V gene lookup returns CDR1 GTSNPN and CDR2 SVGIG (reference sequence).

Details on this clonotype: Its ends do not fully match the called genes, so a read error is possible. CDR3 amino acids: CASRNSGGSYNERFF. The CDR3 DNA is TGTGCCAGCAGGAATAGCGGAGGGAGCTACAACGAGCGGTTCTTC. V is TRBV27 and J is TRBJ2-1, with D tentatively TRBD2 (6 bases). Germline assignment: CDR1 MNHEY and CDR2 SMNVEV (reference sequence). CDR3 length: 15 amino acids.

This clonotype was detected many times. The CDR3 region has the DNA TGTGCCACCAGTGAGGACGGGACAGGGGATCAGCCCCAGCATTTT. Encoded protein: CATSEDGTGDQPQHF. The chain couples TRBV24-1 to TRBJ1-5; 10 positions match TRBD1. Germline trimming cut 4 bases from V and 5 bases from J; bases unmatched to any gene: 4. The V gene's germline CDR1 is KGHDR and CDR2 SFDVKD. This CDR3 has 15 residues.

A few counts support this clonotype. V gene TRBV20-1 combines with J gene TRBJ1-5; 8 nucleotides match TRBD1. The CDR3 has 14 amino acids. V dropped 4 bases and J dropped 5; count of bases not matched to a gene: 7. Germline CDR1 DFQATT, CDR2 SNEGSKA (reference sequence). As DNA, the CDR3 is TGCAGTGCTAAACTCGACAGGGGATATCAGCCCCAGCATTTT. It specifies CSAKLDRGYQPQHF.

This clonotype occurred many times. The rearrangement joins TRBV12-3 or TRBV12-4 to TRBJ2-6; D is uncertain. V shed 4 bases and J shed 0 bases, with 7 bases lying between them. CDR3 size: 15 residues. The CDR3 region has the DNA TGTGCCAGCAGTTCCTCAGTCTCTGGGGCCAACGTCCTGACTTTC. Translation: CASSSSVSGANVLTF.

This clonotype has only one observation. The rearrangement links TRBV19 to TRBJ2-2; D remains unclear. The CDR3 runs 13 residues. Trimming left V 5 bases short and J 0 bases short, with 4 bases between. From germline, CDR1 is LNHDA and CDR2 SQIVND (reference sequence). The CDR3 protein is CASSGSNTGELFF. CDR3 bases: TGTGCCAGTAGTGGTTCGAACACCGGGGAGCTGTTTTTT.

This clonotype was seen only a few times. One junction end disagrees with the germline gene, perhaps due to a read error. V usage is TRBV6-1 and J usage is TRBJ2-3; unclear D gene. From germline, CDR1 is MNHNS and CDR2 SASEGT. This CDR3 has 14 residues. As DNA, the CDR3 is TGTGCCAGCAGAAGAGACGCAGCCACTGATACGCCGTATTTT. It encodes CASRRDAATDTPYF.

The V gene is TRBV29-1, the J gene TRBJ2-3, with D maybe TRBD1 (5 bases). V was cut by 5 bases and J by 1 base, with 7 bases left in between. Germline V CDR1 and CDR2: SQVTM, ANQGSEA. CDR3 size: 12 residues. CDR3 sequence (DNA): TGCAGCGTTCAAGGGGGCACAGATACGCAGTATTTT. It is translated as CSVQGGTDTQYF.

This chain uses TRBV19 with TRBJ1-2; possible D gene TRBD1, 6 bases. The CDR3 consists of 15 residues. CDR1 and CDR2 (germline): LNHDA, SQIVND (reference sequence). V lost 1 base, J lost 7 bases, and 16 bases lay in between. Written as DNA, the CDR3 is TGTGCCAGTAGTATAGTCGAACAGGGCGAGGGTGGCTACACCTTC. Its protein is CASSIVEQGEGGYTF.

This clonotype was found a few times. The rearrangement links TRBV6-5 to TRBJ1-2; possible D gene TRBD1, 6 bases. V was clipped by 8 bases and J by 2 bases, with 15 bases between them. Germline V gives CDR1 MNHEY, CDR2 SVGAGI. This CDR3 is 14 amino acids long. The CDR3: CASATQGRNYGYTF. For the CDR3, the DNA is TGTGCCAGCGCAACCCAGGGGCGGAACTATGGCTACACCTTC.

The chain employs TRBV7-2 and TRBJ1-2; no firm D call. Germline assignment: CDR1 SGHTA and CDR2 FQGNSA. Trimming stripped 6 bases from V and 4 bases from J, with 12 bases between. The CDR3 runs 13 residues. The CDR3 DNA reads TGTGCCAGCAGATCCTCAAGAATCTATGGCTACACCTTC. Amino acids: CASRSSRIYGYTF.

This clonotype was detected a few times. This sequence joins TRBV5-8 and TRBJ2-5, with TRBD2 matching 8 bases. The CDR3 has 14 amino acids. CDR1 and CDR2 (germline): SGHTS, YDEGEE. Germline trimming cut 4 bases from V and 2 bases from J; bases unmatched to any gene: 4. The CDR3 region is CASSEIAGQETQYF. The CDR3 DNA sequence: TGTGCCAGCAGCGAAATAGCGGGACAAGAGACCCAGTACTTC.